This T cell receptor beta chain was observed in a study of OX40 agonist ivuxolimab in advanced cancers. Background for the entire study: Ivuxolimab was an agonistic, fully human IgG2 monoclonal antibody directed against OX40 (CD134), a costimulatory receptor. Intravenous ivuxolimab was administered to patients every 2 weeks at six dose levels: 0.01, 0.1, 0.3, 1.5, 3 and 10 mg/kg. Of the approximately 50 dose-escalation patients, hepatocellular carcinoma was present in approximately 20, melanoma in approximately 15, renal cell carcinoma in 9 and head and neck cancer in 9. The dose-escalation cohort was about 83% male with a mean age of approximately 60 years, ranging from roughly 20 to 80. Prior anti-PD-1, anti-PD-L1 or anti-CTLA-4 therapy was permitted, and checkpoint inhibitors had been received by roughly 42% of dose-escalation patients. Three dose-escalation patients achieved partial responses, one with hepatocellular carcinoma and two with cutaneous melanoma. The purpose of peripheral TCRbeta sequencing was to test whether ivuxolimab changed TCR sequence diversity and led to clonal T-cell expansion. The paper reports the monotherapy dose-escalation portion (N of about 51 patients) of the phase I ivuxolimab trial. General conclusions and limits of the study: The antigen specificity of the clonally expanded peripheral T cells was not determined. At doses from 0.1 to 3.0 mg/kg, clonal expansion was seen in both CD4+ and CD8+ blood T cells between baseline and week 6. Partial responders in the 0.1-3.0 mg/kg groups had among the lowest normalized peripheral clonal expansion, especially among CD8+ T cells. Low levels of normalized T-cell clonal expansion were also shown by some nonresponding patients. After ivuxolimab, CD8+ T cells had more expanded clones than CD4+ T cells on average.

Patients with autoimmune disease history or receiving systemic immunosuppression were excluded from the trial. Peripheral blood for TCR sequencing was collected from all dose cohorts at baseline, on cycle 4 day 1, and on cycle 7 day 1. Samples came from an open-label, multicenter, first-in-human phase I dose-escalation trial of ivuxolimab. Adults with locally advanced or metastatic melanoma, renal cell, hepatocellular, or head and neck squamous cell carcinoma were enrolled in the trial. Before TCR sequencing, CD4+ and CD8+ T cells were separately sorted from peripheral blood. This clone was found a few times. The antigen it recognizes is unknown. Per-nucleotide qualities are absent, and no much larger clonotype sits a single base away. The CDR3 numbers 18 residues from cysteine through phenylalanine. The DNA shown is the 54-base CDR3, in frame from base 1. CDR1 and CDR2 were assigned from the germline V gene as LGHNA and YSLEER. V trim: 1 base; J trim: 3 bases; unmatched bases: 13.

Genomic DNA was isolated from the sorted cells so that the TCRbeta CDR3 region could be sequenced. The immunoSEQ Assay was used for sequencing of TCRbeta CDR3 regions. Held by TCRdb, this immuneACCESS table contains in-frame sequences only and omits some clones. Under half of the omission traces to an unresolved V gene where checked; the cause of the rest is unknown. This sample has over 60,000 clones in its table, and 75% to 90% of those were observed once. The ten largest clones take up 0.3% to 0.45% of the sample. The chain employs TRBV4-3 and TRBJ2-7, with 9 bases in between that match TRBD2. The sample here was CD4+ or CD8+ T cells sorted from blood, taken in a trial of the OX40 agonist ivuxolimab. This TCR was sampled from an adult with an advanced solid tumor such as melanoma, head and neck, liver or kidney cancer. The nucleotide sequence is TGCGCCAGCAGCCAAGGCCTAGCGGGAAATATAGGCGACTACGAGCAGTACTTC. It translates as CASSQGLAGNIGDYEQYF.